This TCR beta chain is from a study of cytomegalovirus exposure and HLA in healthy donors. Broader study findings: In vitro, three CMV-associated chains proved specific for CMV antigens. Researchers reported in a later analysis that a missense DCLRE1C variant was tied to TCR beta V- and J-gene trimming.

Details on this clone: Its specificity is not known.

Amplification used 60 Vbeta primers and 13 Jbeta primers. The table came from immunoSEQ multiplex PCR; TCRdb's copy has only in-frame clones and leaves some out. Among 250,000 to 350,000 clones listed, roughly two thirds were seen once. There were likely unrecorded immune exposures, though donors were nominally healthy when sampled. This CDR3 has 18 amino acids. Sample: PBMCs. J is TRBJ1-2 and V is TRBV12-1; the D call of TRBD1 is as the table states it, not checked on the DNA. TRBV12-1 is a recognized pseudogene. This clonotype originated in a female donor in good health and CMV-seronegative. The CDR3: CASEGIPGQGAGYYGYTF. The CDR3 bases are TGTGCCAGCGAGGGGATCCCGGGACAGGGGGCTGGCTACTATGGCTACACCTTC.